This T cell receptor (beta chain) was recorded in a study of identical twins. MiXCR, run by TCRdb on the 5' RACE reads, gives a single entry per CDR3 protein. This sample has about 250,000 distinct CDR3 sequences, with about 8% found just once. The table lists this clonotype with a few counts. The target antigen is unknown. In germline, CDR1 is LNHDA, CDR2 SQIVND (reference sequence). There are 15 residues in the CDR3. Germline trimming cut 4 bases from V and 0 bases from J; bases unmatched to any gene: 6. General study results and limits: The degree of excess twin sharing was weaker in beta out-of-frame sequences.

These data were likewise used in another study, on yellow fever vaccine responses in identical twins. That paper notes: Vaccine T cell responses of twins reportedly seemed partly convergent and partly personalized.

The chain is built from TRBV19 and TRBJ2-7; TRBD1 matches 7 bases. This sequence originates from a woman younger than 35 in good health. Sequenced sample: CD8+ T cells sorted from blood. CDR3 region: CASSTVGQDSYEQYF. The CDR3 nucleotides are TGTGCCAGTAGTACCGTCGGACAGGACTCCTACGAGCAGTACTTC.